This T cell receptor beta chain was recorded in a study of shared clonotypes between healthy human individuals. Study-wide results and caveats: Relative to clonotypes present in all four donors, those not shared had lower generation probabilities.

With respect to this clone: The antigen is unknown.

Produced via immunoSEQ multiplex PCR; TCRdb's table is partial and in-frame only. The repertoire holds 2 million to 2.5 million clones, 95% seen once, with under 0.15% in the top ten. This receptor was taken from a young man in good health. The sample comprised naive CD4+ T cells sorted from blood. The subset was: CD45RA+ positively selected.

The CDR3 bases are TGTGCCTGGAGTGAGGACAGGACGCAGCCCCAGCATTTT. It is translated as CAWSEDRTQPQHF. The chain carries TRBV30 and TRBJ1-5, with TRBD1 matching 7 bases. Germline-derived CDR1 and CDR2 are GTSNPN and SVGIG (reference sequence). V dropped 1 base and J dropped 7; count of bases not matched to a gene: 4. There are 13 residues in the CDR3.